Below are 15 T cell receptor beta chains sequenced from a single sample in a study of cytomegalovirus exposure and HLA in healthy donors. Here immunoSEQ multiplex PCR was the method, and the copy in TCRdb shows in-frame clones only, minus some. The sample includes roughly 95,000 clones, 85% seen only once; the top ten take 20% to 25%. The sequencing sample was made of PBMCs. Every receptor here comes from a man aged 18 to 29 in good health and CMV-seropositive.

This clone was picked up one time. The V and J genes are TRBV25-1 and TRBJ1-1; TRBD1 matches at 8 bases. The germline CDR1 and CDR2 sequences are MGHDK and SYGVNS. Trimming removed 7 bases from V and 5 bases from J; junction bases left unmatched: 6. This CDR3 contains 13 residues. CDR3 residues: CASTRQGTTEAFF. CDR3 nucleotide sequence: TGTGCCAGCACTCGACAGGGGACAACTGAAGCTTTCTTT.

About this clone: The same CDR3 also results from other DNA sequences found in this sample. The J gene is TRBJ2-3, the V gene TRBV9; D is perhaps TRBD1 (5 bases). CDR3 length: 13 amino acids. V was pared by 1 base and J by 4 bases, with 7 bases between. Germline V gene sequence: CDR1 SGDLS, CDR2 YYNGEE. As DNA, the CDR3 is TGTGCCAGCAGCGTACAGGGCTCAGATACGCAGTATTTT. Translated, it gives CASSVQGSDTQYF.

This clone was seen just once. The CDR3 spells CASSLVGVAGRHEQFF. The CDR3 DNA is TGTGCCAGCAGCTTAGTTGGGGTCGCCGGGAGACATGAGCAGTTCTTC. This chain uses TRBV11-3 with TRBJ2-1; tentatively, D is TRBD2 (6 bases). The CDR3 loop spans 16 amino acids. The V gene's germline CDR1 is SGHNT and CDR2 YENEEA. V lost 1 base and J lost 8, with 18 bases in between.

As DNA, the CDR3 is TGTGCCAGCGGGGGGGACTCTGGGGCCAACGTCCTGACTTTC. Amino acid sequence: CASGGDSGANVLTF. The genes are TRBV7-9 and TRBJ2-6; TRBD2 agrees at 7 bases. Germline V CDR1 and CDR2: SEHNR, FQNEAQ (reference sequence). This CDR3 has 14 residues. Trimming took 8 bases from V and 0 from J; bases not matched to a gene: 1. Filled out from reference TRBV7-9 and TRBJ2-6, the complete variable domain reads DTGVSQNPRHKITKRGQNVTFRCDPISEHNRLYWYRQTLGQGPEFLTYFQNEAQLEKSRLLSDRFSAERPKGSFSTLEIQRTEQGDSAMYLCASGGDSGANVLTFGAGSRLTVL.

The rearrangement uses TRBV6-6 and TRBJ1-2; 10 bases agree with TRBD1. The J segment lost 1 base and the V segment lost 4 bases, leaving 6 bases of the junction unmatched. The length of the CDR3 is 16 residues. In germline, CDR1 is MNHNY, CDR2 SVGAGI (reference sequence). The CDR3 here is CASSSRGTGVNYGYTF. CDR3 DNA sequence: TGTGCCAGCAGTTCGAGAGGGACAGGGGTTAACTATGGCTACACCTTC.

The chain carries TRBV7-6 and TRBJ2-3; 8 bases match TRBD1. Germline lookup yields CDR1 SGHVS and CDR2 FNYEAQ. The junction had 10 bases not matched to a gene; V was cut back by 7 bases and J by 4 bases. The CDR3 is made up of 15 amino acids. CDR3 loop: CASTLDRGGADTQYF. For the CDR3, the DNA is TGTGCCAGCACCCTTGACAGGGGAGGAGCAGATACGCAGTATTTT.

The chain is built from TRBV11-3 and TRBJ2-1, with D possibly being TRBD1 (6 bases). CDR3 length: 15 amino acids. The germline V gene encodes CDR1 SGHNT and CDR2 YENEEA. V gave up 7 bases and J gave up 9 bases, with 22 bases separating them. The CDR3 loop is CASKPRDTTFGEQFF. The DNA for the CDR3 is TGTGCCAGCAAACCACGGGACACCACCTTTGGTGAGCAGTTCTTC. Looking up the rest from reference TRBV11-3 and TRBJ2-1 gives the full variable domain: EAGVVQSPRYKIIEKKQPVAFWCNPISGHNTLYWYLQNLGQGPELLIRYENEEAVDDSQLPKDRFSAERLKGVDSTLKIQPAELGDSAVYLCASKPRDTTFGEQFFGPGTRLTVL.

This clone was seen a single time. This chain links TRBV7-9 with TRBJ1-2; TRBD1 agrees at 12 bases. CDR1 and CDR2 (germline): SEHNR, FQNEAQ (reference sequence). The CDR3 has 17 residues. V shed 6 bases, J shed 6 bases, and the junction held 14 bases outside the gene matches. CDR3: CASRAQTGTGGSDGYTF. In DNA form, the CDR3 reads TGTGCCAGCAGGGCACAGACCGGGACAGGGGGCTCGGATGGCTACACCTTC.

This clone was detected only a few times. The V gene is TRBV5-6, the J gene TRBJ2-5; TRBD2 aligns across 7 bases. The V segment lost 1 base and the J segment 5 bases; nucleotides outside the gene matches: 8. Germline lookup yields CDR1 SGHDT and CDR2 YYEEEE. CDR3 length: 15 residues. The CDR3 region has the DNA TGTGCCAGCAGCTTGAGGCGGGAGAACGCTGAGACCCAGTACTTC. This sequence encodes CASSLRRENAETQYF.

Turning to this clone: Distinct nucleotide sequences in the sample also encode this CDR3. CDR3 in DNA: TGTGCCAGCAGTTTGCTAGCGGGGGCCTACAATGAGCAGTTCTTC. Its translation is CASSLLAGAYNEQFF. This chain links TRBV28 with TRBJ2-1; TRBD2 matches at 10 bases. The CDR3 contains 15 residues. Germline V CDR1 and CDR2: MDHEN, SYDVKM. V shed 3 bases and J 2 bases; nucleotides not matched to a gene: 1. Full variable domain (remainder filled in from reference TRBV28 and TRBJ2-1): DVKVTQSSRYLVKRTGEKVFLECVQDMDHENMFWYRQDPGLGLRLIYFSYDVKMKEKGDIPEGYSVSREKKERFSLILESASTNQTSMYLCASSLLAGAYNEQFFGPGTRLTVL.

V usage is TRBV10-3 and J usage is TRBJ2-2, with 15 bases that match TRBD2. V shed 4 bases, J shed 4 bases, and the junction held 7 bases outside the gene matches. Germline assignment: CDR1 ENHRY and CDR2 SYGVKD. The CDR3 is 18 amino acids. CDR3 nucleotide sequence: TGTGCCATCAGTGGTCCCGGACTAGCGGGAGGGAGCACCGGGGAGCTGTTTTTT. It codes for CAISGPGLAGGSTGELFF.

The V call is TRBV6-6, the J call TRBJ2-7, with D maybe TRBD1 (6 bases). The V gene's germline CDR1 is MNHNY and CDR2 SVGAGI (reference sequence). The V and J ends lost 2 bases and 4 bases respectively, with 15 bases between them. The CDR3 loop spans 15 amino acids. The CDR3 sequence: CASSYPSRDIYEQYF. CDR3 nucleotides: TGTGCCAGCAGTTACCCGTCCCGGGACATATACGAGCAGTACTTC.

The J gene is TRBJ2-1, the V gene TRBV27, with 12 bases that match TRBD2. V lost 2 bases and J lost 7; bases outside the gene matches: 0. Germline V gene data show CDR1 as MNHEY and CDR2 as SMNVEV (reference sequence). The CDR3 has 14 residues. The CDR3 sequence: CASSLGTSGNEQFF. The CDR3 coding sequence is TGTGCCAGCAGTTTAGGGACTAGCGGGAATGAGCAGTTCTTC.

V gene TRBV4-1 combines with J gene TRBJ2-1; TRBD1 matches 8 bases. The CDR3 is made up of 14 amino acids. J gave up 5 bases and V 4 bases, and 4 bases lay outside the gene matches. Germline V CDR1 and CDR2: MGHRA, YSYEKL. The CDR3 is CASSLRTGNNEQFF. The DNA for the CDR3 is TGCGCCAGCAGCCTACGGACAGGGAACAATGAGCAGTTCTTC.

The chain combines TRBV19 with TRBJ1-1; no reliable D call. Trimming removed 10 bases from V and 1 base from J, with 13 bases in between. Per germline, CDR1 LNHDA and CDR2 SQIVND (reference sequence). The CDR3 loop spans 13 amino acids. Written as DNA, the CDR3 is TGTGCCACCCAAGTGGCAGAGAACACTGAAGCTTTCTTT. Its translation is CATQVAENTEAFF.